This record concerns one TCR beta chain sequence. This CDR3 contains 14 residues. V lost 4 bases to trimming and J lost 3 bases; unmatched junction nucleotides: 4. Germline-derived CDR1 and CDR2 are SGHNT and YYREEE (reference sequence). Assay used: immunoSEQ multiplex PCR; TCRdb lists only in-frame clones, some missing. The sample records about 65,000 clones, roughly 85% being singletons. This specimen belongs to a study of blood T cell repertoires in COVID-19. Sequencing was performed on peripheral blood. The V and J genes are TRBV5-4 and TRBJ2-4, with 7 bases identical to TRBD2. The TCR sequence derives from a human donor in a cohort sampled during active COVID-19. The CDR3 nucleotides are TGTGCCAGCAGCCTGGGGGGGGGCAAAAACATTCAGTACTTC. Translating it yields CASSLGGGKNIQYF.